The 9 T cell receptor beta chains below all came from one sample that was sequenced in a study of shared T cell receptors in the human thymus. Sequenced by immunoSEQ multiplex PCR; TCRdb stores in-frame clones only, minus some. The table records fewer than 700,000 clones, approximately 88% of them present only once. The same data also contributed to another study, on human thymus T cells.

Sequenced: thymocytes. All receptors come from a boy under two years old with a congenital heart defect.

CDR3 nucleotide sequence: TGCGCCAGCAGCCAACAGCCGCGTGGCGGGAGGGCCTACAAAAACATTCAGTACTTC. This translates into CASSQQPRGGRAYKNIQYF. The chain recombines TRBV4-1 with TRBJ2-4; 9 nucleotides agree with TRBD2. The germline CDR1 and CDR2 sequences are MGHRA and YSYEKL. The CDR3 is 19 residues long. Trimming took 2 bases from V and 3 from J; bases not matched to a gene: 14.

The chain recombines TRBV7-9 with TRBJ2-7; 8 positions match TRBD2. CDR3 length equals 16 residues. Germline V gives CDR1 SEHNR, CDR2 FQNEAQ (reference sequence). The J segment lost 4 bases and the V segment lost 1 base, leaving 9 bases of the junction unmatched. The CDR3 nucleotides read TGTGCCAGCAGCTTAGGGGGTAGCGGGATTATGTACGAGCAGTACTTC. Amino acid sequence: CASSLGGSGIMYEQYF.

This chain joins TRBV4-2 and TRBJ2-2; 9 bases are a match to TRBD2. Germline-derived CDR1 and CDR2 are LGHNA and YNFKEQ. V shed 5 bases and J 6 bases; nucleotides not matched to a gene: 13. This CDR3 has 17 amino acids. Here the CDR3 DNA reads TGTGCCAGCAGCAAAGTCGGGACTAGCCGTTTCCCCGGGGAGCTGTTTTTT. Residues: CASSKVGTSRFPGELFF.

The chain is built from TRBV19 and TRBJ2-1; 9 positions match TRBD1. The ends lost 3 bases at V and 4 bases at J; junction bases unmatched: 10. The CDR3 runs 17 residues. Germline V gives CDR1 LNHDA, CDR2 SQIVND (reference sequence). Written as DNA, the CDR3 is TGTGCCAGTAGTATTCGACCCCGGGACAGGGTATACAATGAGCAGTTCTTC. It is translated as CASSIRPRDRVYNEQFF.

The chain recombines TRBV28 with TRBJ2-7; D possibly corresponds to TRBD2 (6 bases). There are 14 residues in the CDR3. Germline V CDR1 and CDR2: MDHEN, SYDVKM. V lost 10 bases and J lost 1, with 17 bases in between. As DNA, the CDR3 is TGTGCCACCACCCCCGGGGGAGGATCCTACGAGCAGTACTTC. This codes for CATTPGGGSYEQYF.

The V call is TRBV7-9, the J call TRBJ2-7; 7 nucleotides line up with TRBD1. CDR1 is SEHNR, CDR2 FQNEAQ, per germline (reference sequence). The trim removed 1 base at V and 0 bases at J, leaving 0 bases unmatched. The CDR3 loop spans 14 amino acids. The CDR3 region has the DNA TGTGCCAGCAGCTTAGGGGACAGCTCCTACGAGCAGTACTTC. Translation gives CASSLGDSSYEQYF.

The chain couples TRBV28 to TRBJ2-7; 14 bases agree with TRBD2. The germline V gene encodes CDR1 MDHEN and CDR2 SYDVKM. J was trimmed by 0 bases and V by 6 bases; bases with no gene match: 7. The CDR3 loop spans 17 amino acids. As DNA, the CDR3 is TGTGCCAGCAGCCTGGGACTAGCGGGAGAGGTCTCCTACGAGCAGTACTTC. This sequence encodes CASSLGLAGEVSYEQYF. Full variable domain (rest looked up from reference TRBV28 and TRBJ2-7): DVKVTQSSRYLVKRTGEKVFLECVQDMDHENMFWYRQDPGLGLRLIYFSYDVKMKEKGDIPEGYSVSREKKERFSLILESASTNQTSMYLCASSLGLAGEVSYEQYFGPGTRLTVT.

The V call is TRBV5-4, the J call TRBJ1-2; 9 bases align to TRBD1. After removal of 4 bases from V and 5 bases from J, the junction contained 6 bases not matched to a gene. The germline gives CDR1 SGHNT, CDR2 YYREEE (reference sequence). CDR3 length: 14 residues. The CDR3 bases are TGTGCCAGCAGCAGGGGACAGGGCGAGTATGGCTACACCTTC. Translated: CASSRGQGEYGYTF. Variable domain in full (rest from reference TRBV5-4 and TRBJ1-2): ETGVTQSPTHLIKTRGQQVTLRCSSQSGHNTVSWYQQALGQGPQFIFQYYREEENGRGNFPPRFSGLQFPNYSSELNVNALELDDSALYLCASSRGQGEYGYTFGSGTRLTVV.

This clone showed up just a few times. The CDR3 nucleotides read TGTGCCAGCAGCTTAGTCTTGGATGAACAGGCGCGGCAGTTCTTC. Its translation is CASSLVLDEQARQFF. This chain links TRBV7-6 with TRBJ2-1; D possibly corresponds to TRBD1 (5 bases). V was trimmed by 1 base and J by 12 bases, leaving 19 bases between them. The CDR3 sequence is 15 residues long. Per germline, CDR1 SGHVS and CDR2 FNYEAQ.